Below, 8 T cell receptor beta chains from the same sample are listed, as sequenced in a study of T cells after yellow fever vaccination. Using its own MiXCR run on the 5' RACE reads, TCRdb lists one record per CDR3 protein. The sample gives about 63,000 distinct CDR3 sequences, 6.5% to 9% of which show up once; 35% to 45% is in the top ten. This specimen consisted of CD8+ T cells sorted from PBMCs, obtained 15 days after the yellow fever booster vaccination. These TCRs come from a man aged 25-40 years who received the YFV17D yellow fever vaccine.

This clonotype was seen at least ten times. The V gene is TRBV20-1, the J gene TRBJ1-2; no clear D gene. V lost 3 bases, J lost 5 bases, and 13 bases lay in between. The CDR3 length is 13 residues. Per the germline V gene, CDR1 is DFQATT and CDR2 is SNEGSKA (reference sequence). The DNA of the CDR3 is TGCAGTGCTAGTAGTACCGACAATTATGGCTACACCTTC. This sequence encodes CSASSTDNYGYTF.

V gene TRBV20-1 combines with J gene TRBJ2-2, with 11 bases that match TRBD2. The V and J ends lost 6 bases and 0 bases, in that order; junction bases with no gene match: 9. Germline-derived CDR1 and CDR2 are DFQATT and SNEGSKA (reference sequence). This CDR3 has 17 amino acids. CDR3 amino acids: CSAQTSGIPSNTGELFF. The CDR3 coding sequence is TGCAGTGCCCAGACTAGCGGGATACCATCGAACACCGGGGAGCTGTTTTTT.

This chain links TRBV20-1 with TRBJ2-5, with D uncertain. CDR3 length: 15 amino acids. V was clipped by 2 bases and J by 2 bases, with 15 bases between them. Germline V gene data show CDR1 as DFQATT and CDR2 as SNEGSKA (reference sequence). The CDR3 DNA reads TGCAGTGCTAGATGGTTAGCAGGAAGGCAAGAGACCCAGTACTTC. Amino acids: CSARWLAGRQETQYF.

This clonotype was seen ten or more times. The chain links TRBV7-2 to TRBJ2-3; D remains unclear. Germline V gives CDR1 SGHTA, CDR2 FQGNSA. With 0 bases removed from V and 2 bases from J, the gap between germline ends came to 9 bases. CDR3 size: 15 residues. This CDR3 is CASSLATRFTDTQYF. CDR3 DNA: TGTGCCAGCAGCTTAGCGACGCGCTTCACAGATACGCAGTATTTT.

This clonotype has at least ten counts. Sequence at one end of the junction differs from germline and may be a read error. The J gene is TRBJ2-7, the V gene TRBV28, with 11 bases matching TRBD1. Germline CDR1 MDHEN, CDR2 SYDVKM. The CDR3 loop spans 16 amino acids. The CDR3 nucleotides are TGCGCCCTTCTTGCAAATCGGACAGGGGGCTGCAACGAGCAGTACTTC. Translating it yields CALLANRTGGCNEQYF.

This clonotype was seen ten or more times. The J gene is TRBJ2-7, the V gene TRBV7-6; TRBD2 matches at 15 bases. V lost 5 bases to trimming and J lost 4 bases; unmatched junction nucleotides: 3. This CDR3 spans 15 amino acids. Looked up from germline, CDR1 is SGHVS and CDR2 is FNYEAQ. The CDR3 nucleotides are TGTGCCAGCAGCACCGGACTAGCGGGAGGGTACGAGCAGTACTTC. Its translation is CASSTGLAGGYEQYF. The whole variable domain, filled in from reference TRBV7-6 and TRBJ2-7, reads GAGVSQSPRYKVTKRGQDVALRCDPISGHVSLYWYRQALGQGPEFLTYFNYEAQQDKSGLPNDRFSAERPEGSISTLTIQRTEQRDSAMYRCASSTGLAGGYEQYFGPGTRLTVT.

This clonotype was picked up many times. This rearrangement joins TRBV27 to TRBJ2-7, with D unclear. This CDR3 region has 15 residues. Germline CDR1 MNHEY, CDR2 SMNVEV (reference sequence). V lost 1 base to trimming and J lost 5 bases, with 15 bases between them. CDR3 region: CASSLYPGPRHEQYF. Written as DNA, the CDR3 is TGTGCCAGCAGTTTATACCCAGGCCCTCGTCACGAGCAGTACTTC.

This clonotype was recorded at least ten times. The chain combines TRBV7-9 with TRBJ2-7; D is ambiguous. V was pared by 5 bases and J by 2 bases, with 7 bases between. This CDR3 has 12 amino acids. The germline V gene encodes CDR1 SEHNR and CDR2 FQNEAQ (reference sequence). CDR3 sequence: CASSPKPYEQYF. CDR3 sequence (DNA): TGTGCCAGCAGCCCCAAACCCTACGAGCAGTACTTC. Variable domain in full (rest from reference TRBV7-9 and TRBJ2-7): DTGVSQNPRHKITKRGQNVTFRCDPISEHNRLYWYRQTLGQGPEFLTYFQNEAQLEKSRLLSDRFSAERPKGSFSTLEIQRTEQGDSAMYLCASSPKPYEQYFGPGTRLTVT.